Listed here are 22 T cell receptor beta chains from one sample, sequenced in a study of vaccination effects on CD4 cells after COVID-19 (dated by TCRdb to about 2022). The ViraFEST assay stimulated PBMC with viral peptide pools and then used TCR sequencing to identify antigen-specific CD4+ T cell clonotypes by expansion. After 10 days of culture, CD4+ T cells were isolated with the EasySep CD4+ T cell isolation kit. Each participant got two doses of an mRNA SARS-CoV-2 vaccine, either BNT162b2 or mRNA-1273. These receptors' antigens are unknown. Libraries were prepared through the immunoSEQ multiplex PCR assay. Here the immuneACCESS table is served through TCRdb, limited to in-frame sequences with V and J called. Missing clones are a known gap in these copies; in checked studies unresolved V genes cover under half, and the rest lacks a known reason. Across this sample there are roughly 20,000 clones, with 65% to 80% seen only once. 10% of the sample rests with the top ten.

The specimen comprised CD4+ T cells from PBMCs cultured with HCoV-NL63 spike peptides, sampled after COVID-19 vaccination. The cell subset or site label for this specimen denotes: HCoV-NL63 spike overlapping peptide pool stimulation. These receptors all stem from a human donor who received a COVID-19 vaccine.

This clone occurred a few times. This chain links TRBV10-2 with TRBJ2-7, with D maybe TRBD1 (5 bases). The CDR3 consists of 14 residues. V was pared by 5 bases and J by 2 bases, with 13 bases between. From germline, CDR1 is WSHSY and CDR2 SAAADI. The chain's CDR3 is CASSFQQETYEQYF. The CDR3 DNA is TGCGCCAGCAGTTTTCAACAGGAGACCTACGAGCAGTACTTC.

This clone is a singleton in its sample. This rearrangement joins TRBV7-2 to TRBJ2-6; D is perhaps TRBD2 (5 bases). From germline, CDR1 is SGHTA and CDR2 FQGNSA. With 0 bases removed from V and 4 bases from J, the gap between germline ends came to 7 bases. The CDR3 runs 15 residues. For the CDR3, the DNA is TGTGCCAGCAGCTTAGCAGGGAGCGGGGCCAACGTCCTGACTTTC. As protein: CASSLAGSGANVLTF.

The V gene is TRBV30, the J gene TRBJ1-5, with TRBD1 matching 10 bases. The V segment lost 0 bases and the J segment 6 bases; nucleotides outside the gene matches: 5. The CDR3 spans 15 residues. Per germline, CDR1 GTSNPN and CDR2 SVGIG (reference sequence). The CDR3: CAWSVGTGASQPQHF. CDR3 in DNA: TGTGCCTGGAGTGTAGGGACAGGGGCGAGTCAGCCCCAGCATTTT.

This clone turned up a few times. This chain uses TRBV10-1 with TRBJ1-2, with TRBD1 as a possible D gene (5 bases). Trimming removed 6 bases from V and 2 bases from J, with 10 bases in between. Looked up from germline, CDR1 is WNHNN and CDR2 is SYGVQD (reference sequence). The CDR3 runs to 13 residues. The CDR3 loop reads CASSWDGNYGYTF. CDR3 DNA: TGCGCCAGCAGCTGGGACGGCAACTATGGCTACACCTTC.

CDR3 protein: CASSRRTSPNTGELFF. CDR3 bases: TGCGCCAGCAGCCGAAGGACTTCCCCCAACACCGGGGAGCTGTTTTTT. The chain links TRBV4-1 to TRBJ2-2; a weak D match, TRBD2 (5 bases). Germline V gives CDR1 MGHRA, CDR2 YSYEKL. V lost 4 bases and J 2 bases, leaving 14 bases between the germline ends. The CDR3 has 16 residues.

The chain recombines TRBV27 with TRBJ1-2, with D possibly being TRBD1 (5 bases). Trimming cost V 8 bases and J 2 bases, with 15 bases left between them. The CDR3 extends over 14 amino acids. Germline V lookup: CDR1 MNHEY, CDR2 SMNVEV (reference sequence). The CDR3 spells CASGGRVENYGYTF. The DNA of the CDR3 is TGTGCCAGCGGGGGGAGGGTCGAAAACTATGGCTACACCTTC.

The chain carries TRBV27 and TRBJ2-3; D gene uncertain. The CDR3 extends over 16 amino acids. From germline, CDR1 is MNHEY and CDR2 SMNVEV (reference sequence). V was cut by 0 bases and J by 2 bases, with 12 bases left in between. CDR3 amino acids: CASSLSSEDNTDTQYF. CDR3 nucleotides: TGTGCCAGCAGTTTATCGTCGGAAGATAACACAGATACGCAGTATTTT.

V and J are TRBV4-1 and TRBJ1-6; the D is unclear. Between the trimmed V and J ends, which lost 6 bases and 10 bases, there was a span of 16 bases. CDR1 and CDR2 (germline): MGHRA, YSYEKL. The CDR3 is 14 amino acids. This chain's CDR3 is CASSGLTSGSPLHF. DNA of the CDR3: TGCGCCAGCAGTGGCCTTACGAGCGGCTCACCCCTCCACTTT.

The chain recombines TRBV5-1 with TRBJ2-3; 11 nucleotides agree with TRBD2. Germline V gene sequence: CDR1 SGHRS, CDR2 YFSETQ. The ends lost 0 bases at V and 6 bases at J; junction bases unmatched: 9. CDR3 size: 17 residues. DNA for the CDR3: TGCGCCAGCAGCTTGGCTGGTAGCGGGGGGGCCCCCGATACGCAGTATTTT. It specifies CASSLAGSGGAPDTQYF.

The chain employs TRBV4-1 and TRBJ2-1, with 7 bases identical to TRBD2. Germline loops: CDR1 MGHRA, CDR2 YSYEKL. V dropped 7 bases and J dropped 7; count of bases not matched to a gene: 13. The CDR3 extends over 15 amino acids. The CDR3 DNA reads TGCGCCAGCAAAGTTCGGGCGGGAGTTGGAAATGAGCAGTTCTTC. It yields the protein CASKVRAGVGNEQFF.

DNA of the CDR3: TGTGCCAGCAGCCTAGGAGGGCAGTACGAGCAGTACTTC. It encodes CASSLGGQYEQYF. The rearrangement uses TRBV12-3 or TRBV12-4 and TRBJ2-7; weak D call: TRBD2 (6 bases). V was pared by 6 bases and J by 4 bases, with 13 bases between. The CDR3 sequence is 13 residues long.

The chain recombines TRBV18 with TRBJ1-3; 8 bases align to TRBD1. Trimming cost V 6 bases and J 0 bases; bases outside gene matches: 4. CDR1 KGHSH and CDR2 LQKENI come from the germline V gene. This CDR3 comprises 15 residues. Here the CDR3 DNA reads TGTGCCAGCTCCTCGACAGGGGACTCTGGAAACACCATATATTTT. This sequence encodes CASSSTGDSGNTIYF.

The chain links TRBV29-1 to TRBJ2-2; TRBD2 aligns across 7 bases. The CDR3 runs 14 residues. The ends lost 7 bases at V and 5 bases at J; junction bases unmatched: 10. Germline assignment: CDR1 SQVTM and CDR2 ANQGSEA. CDR3 residues: CSAPSGGGTGELFF. The DNA for the CDR3 is TGCAGCGCCCCCTCGGGGGGTGGGACCGGGGAGCTGTTTTTT.

The V call is TRBV9, the J call TRBJ1-6; a possible D gene is TRBD1 (5 bases). Germline CDR1 reads SGDLS; CDR2 reads YYNGEE. CDR3 length: 15 amino acids. Trimming left V 4 bases short and J 7 bases short, with 15 bases between. The chain's CDR3 is CASSTLDRANSPLHF. The CDR3 nucleotides are TGTGCCAGCAGCACCCTCGACAGAGCCAATTCACCCCTCCACTTT.

The V call is TRBV5-1, the J call TRBJ2-7; 10 bases agree with TRBD2. Per germline, CDR1 SGHRS and CDR2 YFSETQ. The CDR3 sequence is 16 residues long. The V segment lost 0 bases and the J segment 3 bases; nucleotides outside the gene matches: 6. CDR3 amino acids: CASSLVSGGTLYEQYF. The CDR3 DNA is TGCGCCAGCAGCTTGGTTAGCGGGGGGACGCTCTACGAGCAGTACTTC.

The chain combines TRBV27 with TRBJ1-5, with D hard to call. Germline V lookup: CDR1 MNHEY, CDR2 SMNVEV (reference sequence). The CDR3 spans 11 residues. The V and J ends lost 4 bases and 9 bases respectively, with 7 bases between them. The CDR3 loop is CASSSLGPQHF. Written as DNA, the CDR3 is TGTGCCAGCAGTTCCCTAGGGCCCCAGCATTTT.

This clone has only a few counts. This chain uses TRBV6-6 with TRBJ2-3; no clear D gene. The germline gives CDR1 MNHNY, CDR2 SVGAGI (reference sequence). There are 11 residues in the CDR3. The ends were cut back, 7 bases at V and 5 bases at J, with 7 bases in the middle. This CDR3 reads CASTIKDTQYF. CDR3 coding DNA: TGTGCCAGCACAATCAAAGATACGCAGTATTTT.

This clone counts as medium-sized. V and J are TRBV11-3 and TRBJ2-1; the D is unclear. Trimming left V 0 bases short and J 5 bases short, with 2 bases between. Germline-derived CDR1 and CDR2 are SGHNT and YENEEA. There are 12 residues in the CDR3. Here the CDR3 reads CASSLEDNEQFF. The CDR3 bases are TGTGCCAGCAGCTTAGAAGACAATGAGCAGTTCTTC.

The J gene is TRBJ1-2, the V gene TRBV19; 9 nucleotides match TRBD1. The V gene's germline CDR1 is LNHDA and CDR2 SQIVND (reference sequence). With V trimmed by 1 base and J by 4 bases, 4 bases remained unmatched. The CDR3 length is 15 residues. The CDR3 spells CASSIGTGAPYGYTF. Written as DNA, the CDR3 is TGTGCCAGTAGTATAGGGACAGGGGCCCCCTATGGCTACACCTTC. The full variable domain, its missing parts supplied by reference TRBV19 and TRBJ1-2, is DGGITQSPKYLFRKEGQNVTLSCEQNLNHDAMYWYRQDPGQGLRLIYYSQIVNDFQKGDIAEGYSVSREKKESFPLTVTSAQKNPTAFYLCASSIGTGAPYGYTFGSGTRLTVV.

The chain combines TRBV6-2 or TRBV6-3 with TRBJ2-1, with 8 bases fitting TRBD2. The CDR3 length is 15 residues. Germline V gene sequence: CDR1 MNHEY, CDR2 SVGEGT. The V gene end was trimmed by 5 bases and the J gene end by 5 bases; junction bases not matched to a gene: 8. CDR3 sequence reads: CASSAHSGENNEQFF. As DNA, the CDR3 is TGTGCCAGCAGTGCCCATAGCGGGGAAAACAATGAGCAGTTCTTC.

The rearrangement links TRBV2 to TRBJ1-4; D ambiguous. This CDR3 spans 12 amino acids. CDR1 is SNHLY, CDR2 FYNNEI, per germline. Trimming cost V 3 bases and J 8 bases, with 7 bases left between them. This CDR3 is CASSEGGEKLFF. The CDR3 coding sequence is TGTGCCAGCAGTGAGGGAGGAGAAAAACTGTTTTTT.

The chain has TRBV7-9 and TRBJ2-2; D gene ambiguous. Trimming stripped 5 bases from V and 3 bases from J, with 10 bases between. Germline V gives CDR1 SEHNR, CDR2 FQNEAQ (reference sequence). This CDR3 contains 14 residues. In nucleotides, the CDR3 is TGTGCCAGCAGCATACCCTACTACACCGGGGAGCTGTTTTTT. It translates to CASSIPYYTGELFF.